This passage covers 24 T cell receptor beta chains from one sample sequenced in a study of cytomegalovirus exposure and HLA in healthy donors. 60 Vbeta and 13 Jbeta primers were used in PCR. The assay was immunoSEQ multiplex PCR, and TCRdb's table has in-frame clones only and misses some. The data show 100,000 or so clones, around 60% seen once. Sequenced sample: PBMCs. The source is a human donor in good health.

This clone was seen a few times. For the CDR3, the DNA is TGTGCCAGCAGCTCTGGCTACCGGGACATCTCCTACGAGCAGTACTTC. Amino acids: CASSSGYRDISYEQYF. The gene calls are TRBV5-8 and TRBJ2-7, with D maybe TRBD1 (6 bases). V was cut by 3 bases and J by 0 bases, with 16 bases left in between. CDR1 and CDR2 (germline): SGHTS, YDEGEE. There are 16 residues in the CDR3. Complete variable domain (other parts from reference TRBV5-8 and TRBJ2-7): EAGVTQSPTHLIKTRGQQATLRCSPISGHTSVYWYQQALGLGLQFLLWYDEGEERNRGNFPPRFSGRQFPNYSSELNVNALELEDSALYLCASSSGYRDISYEQYFGPGTRLTVT.

The CDR3 sequence is CASRQVTEAFF. CDR3 nucleotide sequence: TGTGCCAGCAGGCAGGTCACTGAAGCTTTCTTT. The chain has TRBV6-1 and TRBJ1-1; no definite D call. This CDR3 region has 11 residues. Per germline, CDR1 MNHNS and CDR2 SASEGT. V shed 6 bases and J shed 4 bases, with 6 bases lying between them.

The chain recombines TRBV13 with TRBJ1-2; 8 bases align to TRBD1. CDR3 length equals 15 residues. The germline V gene encodes CDR1 PRHDT and CDR2 FYEKMQ (reference sequence). V lost 8 bases, J lost 0 bases, and 8 bases stayed unmatched. The CDR3 bases are TGTGCCAGCGGGTCCCTGACAGGGGCTAACTATGGCTACACCTTC. It specifies CASGSLTGANYGYTF.

The rearrangement links TRBV30 to TRBJ2-5, with 9 bases lining up with TRBD1. The CDR3 spans 14 residues. Germline trimming cut 5 bases from V and 5 bases from J; bases unmatched to any gene: 9. Per the germline V gene, CDR1 is GTSNPN and CDR2 is SVGIG (reference sequence). The CDR3 sequence: CAWSPGQGLETQYF. The CDR3 bases are TGTGCCTGGTCTCCGGGACAGGGCCTCGAGACCCAGTACTTC. Drawing the rest from reference TRBV30 and TRBJ2-5, the complete variable domain is SQTIHQWPATLVQPVGSPLSLECTVEGTSNPNLYWYRQAAGRGLQLLFYSVGIGQISSEVPQNLSASRPQDRQFILSSKKLLLSDSGFYLCAWSPGQGLETQYFGPGTRLLVL.

The CDR3 spells CASTQNTEAFF. The CDR3 nucleotides read TGTGCCAGCACCCAGAACACTGAAGCTTTCTTT. The chain couples TRBV7-9 to TRBJ1-1; no definite D call. The V end was cut by 7 bases, the J end by 1 base, with 4 bases between. CDR1 SEHNR and CDR2 FQNEAQ come from the germline V gene (reference sequence). The CDR3 contains 11 residues.

This clone was detected a few times. V usage is TRBV27 and J usage is TRBJ2-7, with TRBD1 identical over 11 bases. In germline, CDR1 is MNHEY, CDR2 SMNVEV (reference sequence). The ends lost 4 bases at V and 9 bases at J; junction bases unmatched: 8. The CDR3 has 14 amino acids. CDR3 region: CASSSGQGVAGQYF. CDR3 DNA: TGTGCCAGCAGTTCGGGACAGGGGGTCGCGGGGCAGTACTTC.

The chain uses TRBV27 and TRBJ2-7; D gene ambiguous. V was cut by 3 bases and J by 0 bases, with 9 bases left in between. There are 14 residues in the CDR3. The germline CDR1 and CDR2 sequences are MNHEY and SMNVEV (reference sequence). The DNA for the CDR3 is TGTGCCAGCAGTTTTTCCGGCGGCTCCTACGAGCAGTACTTC. As protein: CASSFSGGSYEQYF.

About this clone: One end of the junction does not line up with germline, which may come from a read error. The CDR3 nucleotides are TGTGCTAGTGGAACGGAGGGCCGGAGCTACGAGCAGTGCTTC. This encodes CASGTEGRSYEQCF. The chain has TRBV12-5 and TRBJ2-7; a possible D gene is TRBD2 (6 bases). The CDR3 contains 14 residues. The germline V gene encodes CDR1 LGHNT and CDR2 FRNRAP. The whole variable domain, remainder taken from reference TRBV12-5 and TRBJ2-7, is DARVTQTPRHKVTEMGQEVTMRCQPILGHNTVFWYRQTMMQGLELLAYFRNRAPLDDSGMPKDRFSAEMPDATLATLKIQPSEPRDSAVYFCASGTEGRSYEQCFGPGTRLTVT.

The V call is TRBV18, the J call TRBJ1-2; 9 positions agree with TRBD1. V dropped 0 bases and J dropped 3; count of bases not matched to a gene: 5. In germline, CDR1 is KGHSH, CDR2 LQKENI. The CDR3 extends over 16 amino acids. CDR3 DNA sequence: TGTGCCAGCTCACCACCCCGGGACAGGGTTGACTATGGCTACACCTTC. Amino acids: CASSPPRDRVDYGYTF.

CDR3 nucleotides: TGTGCCAGCAGCGTAATCACAGATACGCAGTATTTT. Translated, it gives CASSVITDTQYF. The V gene is TRBV5-6, the J gene TRBJ2-3, with unresolved D. Trimming cost V 4 bases and J 2 bases, with 5 bases left between them. Per germline, CDR1 SGHDT and CDR2 YYEEEE. The CDR3 spans 12 residues.

The genes are TRBV4-1 and TRBJ2-7; 10 positions agree with TRBD2. Per the germline V gene, CDR1 is MGHRA and CDR2 is YSYEKL. The CDR3 consists of 15 residues. V shed 4 bases, J shed 2 bases, and the junction held 5 bases outside the gene matches. The CDR3 loop reads CASSLLAGAPYEQYF. CDR3 sequence (DNA): TGCGCCAGCAGCCTTCTAGCGGGAGCTCCCTACGAGCAGTACTTC.

The chain couples TRBV30 to TRBJ1-6; D unresolved. Germline V gene data show CDR1 as GTSNPN and CDR2 as SVGIG (reference sequence). The V gene lost 3 bases and the J gene lost 9 bases, with 9 bases spanning the gap. The CDR3 has 12 amino acids. This CDR3 is CAWRGRASPLHF. The CDR3 DNA reads as TGTGCCTGGAGAGGGAGGGCTTCACCCCTCCACTTT. Full variable domain (rest looked up from reference TRBV30 and TRBJ1-6): SQTIHQWPATLVQPVGSPLSLECTVEGTSNPNLYWYRQAAGRGLQLLFYSVGIGQISSEVPQNLSASRPQDRQFILSSKKLLLSDSGFYLCAWRGRASPLHFGNGTRLTVT.

This clone was seen only a few times. This chain links TRBV7-2 with TRBJ2-5; 7 bases align to TRBD2. The last part of the DNA fits TRBJ2-7 better; the J call may be wrong. Germline CDR1 is SGHTA and CDR2 is FQGNSA. The CDR3 runs 15 residues. CDR3 loop: CASSLEAGPTYEQYF. In DNA form, the CDR3 reads TGTGCCAGCAGCTTAGAAGCGGGACCTACCTACGAGCAGTACTTC.

The rearrangement joins TRBV5-4 to TRBJ2-5; 7 nucleotides agree with TRBD2. The V segment lost 0 bases and the J segment 2 bases; nucleotides outside the gene matches: 10. The CDR3 totals 17 residues. CDR1 is SGHNT and CDR2 is YYREEE in the germline V gene (reference sequence). The CDR3 sequence is CASSLAASGPPQETQYF. CDR3 coding DNA: TGTGCCAGCAGCTTGGCCGCTAGCGGACCGCCACAAGAGACCCAGTACTTC.

This chain connects TRBV2 to TRBJ1-5; D uncertain. V dropped 7 bases and J dropped 6 bases, with 22 bases sitting between them. Germline CDR1 SNHLY, CDR2 FYNNEI. The CDR3 runs to 16 residues. CDR3 region: CASTPDGRGLGQPQHF. The CDR3 DNA sequence: TGTGCCAGCACGCCGGACGGCCGCGGGTTGGGTCAGCCCCAGCATTTT.

The rearrangement joins TRBV27 to TRBJ2-2; TRBD2 agrees at 10 bases. V dropped 6 bases and J dropped 2; count of bases not matched to a gene: 12. Germline V CDR1 and CDR2: MNHEY, SMNVEV (reference sequence). The CDR3 totals 18 residues. The CDR3 DNA follows: TGTGCCAGCAGCCGCAACCCGGGACTAGCGACCAACACCGGGGAGCTGTTTTTT. The encoded protein is CASSRNPGLATNTGELFF.

This clone has just a few counts. The genes are TRBV4-1 and TRBJ2-5; perhaps TRBD2 as D (5 bases). V gave up 0 bases and J gave up 7 bases, with 12 bases separating them. Per germline, CDR1 MGHRA and CDR2 YSYEKL. The CDR3 is 14 residues long. CDR3 sequence: CASSQDPEEGTQYF. The CDR3 DNA follows: TGCGCCAGCAGCCAAGATCCGGAAGAGGGGACCCAGTACTTC.

This clone was observed a few times. The genes are TRBV4-2 and TRBJ1-2, with a tentative D call TRBD1 (5 bases). The CDR3 has 12 residues. The germline V gene has CDR1 LGHNA and CDR2 YNFKEQ. V was clipped by 3 bases and J by 7 bases, with 9 bases between them. The CDR3 reads CASSHQGPGYTF. The CDR3 DNA follows: TGTGCCAGCAGCCATCAGGGTCCTGGCTACACCTTC.

CDR3 nucleotide sequence: TGCGCCAGCAGCTTGGCGGGACTAGCGGGACAAGAGACCCAGTACTTC. Protein product: CASSLAGLAGQETQYF. V is TRBV5-1 and J is TRBJ2-5; 13 bases match TRBD2. The CDR3 sequence is 16 residues long. V gave up 0 bases and J gave up 2 bases; unmatched junction bases: 1. The germline V gene has CDR1 SGHRS and CDR2 YFSETQ.

The V gene is TRBV28, the J gene TRBJ2-1; perhaps TRBD2 as D (5 bases). The V gene's germline CDR1 is MDHEN and CDR2 SYDVKM. V was pared by 2 bases and J by 7 bases, with 15 bases between. The CDR3 covers 15 residues. The CDR3 region has the DNA TGTGCCAGCAGTTTAAAGACCCCTAGCCCGAATGAGCAGTTCTTC. Translated: CASSLKTPSPNEQFF.

This chain joins TRBV5-8 and TRBJ2-7; 7 nucleotides match TRBD1. The CDR3 is 14 residues long. Germline V gene lookup returns CDR1 SGHTS and CDR2 YDEGEE. The V and J ends lost 4 bases and 0 bases, in that order; junction bases with no gene match: 4. CDR3 in amino acids: CASSKDRSSYEQYF. The CDR3 nucleotides read TGTGCCAGCAGCAAGGACAGGAGCTCCTACGAGCAGTACTTC. The whole variable domain, filled in from reference TRBV5-8 and TRBJ2-7, reads EAGVTQSPTHLIKTRGQQATLRCSPISGHTSVYWYQQALGLGLQFLLWYDEGEERNRGNFPPRFSGRQFPNYSSELNVNALELEDSALYLCASSKDRSSYEQYFGPGTRLTVT.

This clone has just a few counts. The rearrangement uses TRBV30 and TRBJ2-3; 10 bases are a match to TRBD2. Per germline, CDR1 GTSNPN and CDR2 SVGIG (reference sequence). V shed 0 bases, J shed 1 base, and the junction held 1 base outside the gene matches. This CDR3 contains 15 residues. The CDR3 spells CAWSVGLAGTDTQYF. The CDR3, as DNA: TGTGCCTGGAGTGTCGGACTAGCGGGCACAGATACGCAGTATTTT.

The chain has TRBV5-6 and TRBJ2-5; a weak D match, TRBD2 (5 bases). V lost 4 bases, J lost 0 bases, and 13 bases lay in between. Germline V gene data show CDR1 as SGHDT and CDR2 as YYEEEE. The CDR3 loop spans 15 amino acids. DNA for the CDR3: TGTGCCAGCAGCCCGGGGTGGTCGAACCAAGAGACCCAGTACTTC. It encodes CASSPGWSNQETQYF. Full variable domain (outside the CDR3, taken from reference TRBV5-6 and TRBJ2-5): DAGVTQSPTHLIKTRGQQVTLRCSPKSGHDTVSWYQQALGQGPQFIFQYYEEEERQRGNFPDRFSGHQFPNYSSELNVNALLLGDSALYLCASSPGWSNQETQYFGPGTRLLVL.

V usage is TRBV5-6 and J usage is TRBJ2-1; maybe TRBD2 (7 bases). V was pared by 0 bases and J by 0 bases, with 10 bases between. Germline loops: CDR1 SGHDT, CDR2 YYEEEE. This CDR3 is built from 16 residues. CDR3 in DNA: TGTGCCAGCAGCTTGGTAGGGGGGGACTCCTACAATGAGCAGTTCTTC. Translating gives CASSLVGGDSYNEQFF.